At least ten counts were recorded for the clone carrying this T cell receptor beta chain. What it binds is not known. RNA transcripts served as template for amplifying TCR beta CDR3 sequences. In the first round, RT-PCR was carried out with HTBI primers, and a multiplex PCR formed the second round. One entry per CDR3 protein, called by TCRdb with MiXCR from the multiplex PCR reads. This repertoire shows 300,000 to 400,000 distinct CDR3 sequences, roughly 15% found once; its top ten account for around 12%. Germline V lookup: CDR1 MNHEY, CDR2 SMNVEV (reference sequence). V shed 5 bases, J shed 5 bases, and the junction held 8 bases outside the gene matches. The CDR3 runs 15 residues. These data belong to a study of Graves' ophthalmopathy and Graves' hyperthyroidism. Findings and limits, study-wide: Thyroid clonotypes that were expanded above 0.001 frequency mostly also appeared in blood.

The TCR sequence derives from an adult man with Graves' ophthalmopathy. The rearrangement uses TRBV27 and TRBJ1-5; 8 bases are a match to TRBD1. Material: peripheral blood. This CDR3 reads CASSQRTGLDQPQHF. CDR3 sequence (DNA): TGTGCCAGCAGTCAACGGACAGGGTTAGATCAGCCCCAGCATTTT.